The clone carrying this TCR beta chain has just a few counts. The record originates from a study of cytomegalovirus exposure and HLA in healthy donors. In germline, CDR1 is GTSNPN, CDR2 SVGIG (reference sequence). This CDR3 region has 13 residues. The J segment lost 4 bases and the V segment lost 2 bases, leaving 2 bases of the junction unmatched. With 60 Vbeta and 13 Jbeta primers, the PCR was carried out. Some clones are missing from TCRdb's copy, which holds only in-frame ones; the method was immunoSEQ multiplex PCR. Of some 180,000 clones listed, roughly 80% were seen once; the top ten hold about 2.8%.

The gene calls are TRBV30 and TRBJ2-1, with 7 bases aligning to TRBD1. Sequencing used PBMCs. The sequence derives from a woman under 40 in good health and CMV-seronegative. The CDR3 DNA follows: TGTGCCTGGAGTTCGGGACAGTACAATGAGCAGTTCTTC. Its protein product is CAWSSGQYNEQFF.